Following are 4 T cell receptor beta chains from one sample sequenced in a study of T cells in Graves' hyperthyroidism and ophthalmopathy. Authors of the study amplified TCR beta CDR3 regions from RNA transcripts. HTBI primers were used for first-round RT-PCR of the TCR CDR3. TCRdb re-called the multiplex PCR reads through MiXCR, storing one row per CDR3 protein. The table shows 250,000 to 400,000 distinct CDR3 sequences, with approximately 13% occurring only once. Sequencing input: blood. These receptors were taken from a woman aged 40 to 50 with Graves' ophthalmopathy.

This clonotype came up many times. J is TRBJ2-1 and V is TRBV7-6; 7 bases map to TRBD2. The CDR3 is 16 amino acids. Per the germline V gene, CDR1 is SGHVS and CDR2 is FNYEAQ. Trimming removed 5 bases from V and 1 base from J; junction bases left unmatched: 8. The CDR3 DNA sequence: TGTGCCAGCAGCCCACGCCTTAGCGGGTCCTACAATGAGCAGTTCTTC. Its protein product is CASSPRLSGSYNEQFF.

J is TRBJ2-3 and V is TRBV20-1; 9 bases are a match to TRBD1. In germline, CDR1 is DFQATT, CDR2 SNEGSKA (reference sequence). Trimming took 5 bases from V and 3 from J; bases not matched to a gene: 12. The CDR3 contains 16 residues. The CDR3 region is CSAQAGTGSFTDTQYF. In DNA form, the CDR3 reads TGCAGTGCTCAAGCCGGGACAGGGAGTTTTACAGATACGCAGTATTTT.

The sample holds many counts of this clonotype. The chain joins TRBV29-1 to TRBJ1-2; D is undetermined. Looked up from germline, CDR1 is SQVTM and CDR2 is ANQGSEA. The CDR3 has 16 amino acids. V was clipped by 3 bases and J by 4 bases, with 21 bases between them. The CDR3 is CSVERIIRPMSYGYTF. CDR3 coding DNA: TGCAGCGTTGAGAGAATTATAAGACCGATGAGCTATGGCTACACCTTC.

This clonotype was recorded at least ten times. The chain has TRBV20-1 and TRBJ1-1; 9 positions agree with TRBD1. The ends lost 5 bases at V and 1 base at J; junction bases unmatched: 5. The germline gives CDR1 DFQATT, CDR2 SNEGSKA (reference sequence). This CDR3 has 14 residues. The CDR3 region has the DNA TGCAGTGCTCCGGACAGGGGTCGGAACACTGAAGCTTTCTTT. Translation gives CSAPDRGRNTEAFF.